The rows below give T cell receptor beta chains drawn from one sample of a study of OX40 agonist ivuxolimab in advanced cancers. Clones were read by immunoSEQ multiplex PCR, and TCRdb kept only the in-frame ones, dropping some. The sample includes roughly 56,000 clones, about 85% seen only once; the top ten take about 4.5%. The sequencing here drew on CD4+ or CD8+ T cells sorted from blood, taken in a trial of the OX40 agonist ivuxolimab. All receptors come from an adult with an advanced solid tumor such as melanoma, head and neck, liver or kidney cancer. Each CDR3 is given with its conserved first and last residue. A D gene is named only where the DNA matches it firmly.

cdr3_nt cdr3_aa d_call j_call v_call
TGTGCCAGCAGTTCATATCGGACAGGAAACACTGAAGCTTTCTTT CASSSYRTGNTEAFF TRBD1 TRBJ1-1 TRBV6-6
TGTGCCAGCAGCCAAGAGAGGGACAGAGATCAGAACTTC CASSQERDRDQNF TRBD1 TRBJ2-4 TRBV14
TGTGCCAGCAGTTTATCCATGGACGGTAGCAATCAGCCCCAGCATTTT CASSLSMDGSNQPQHF . TRBJ1-5 TRBV28
TGTGCCAGCAGCTCCCCCGTCCCCGGGACAGCTAATGAAAAACTGTTTTTT CASSSPVPGTANEKLFF TRBD1 TRBJ1-4 TRBV7-3
TGTGCCAGCAGCTCCCCGAGGCGACAGGGGCTTCGCTACACCTTC CASSSPRRQGLRYTF TRBD1 TRBJ1-2 TRBV11-2
TGTGCCAGCAGCTTAAACTCGGGGGGCAGAAACACCATATATTTT CASSLNSGGRNTIYF . TRBJ1-3 TRBV7-3
TGTGCCAGCAGTTGGACTAGCGGGAGTCACTACGAGCAGTACTTC CASSWTSGSHYEQYF TRBD2 TRBJ2-7 TRBV6-5
TGTGCCAGCAGCTCAGAGACAGGGAGGAGCGAGCAGTACTTC CASSSETGRSEQYF . TRBJ2-7 TRBV11-2
TGTGCCAGCAGCTTAGCTCGCACAGATACGCAGTATTTT CASSLARTDTQYF . TRBJ2-3 TRBV7-6
TGTGCCAGCAGTCTGACAGGGTATCAGCCCCAGCATTTT CASSLTGYQPQHF TRBD1 TRBJ1-5 TRBV6-5
TGTGCCAGCCGGGACAGCAACACCGGGGAGCTGTTTTTT CASRDSNTGELFF TRBD1 TRBJ2-2 TRBV5-4
TGTGCCAGCAGCGTAGAAGTCATGGCCGGGGAGCTGTTTTTT CASSVEVMAGELFF . TRBJ2-2 TRBV9